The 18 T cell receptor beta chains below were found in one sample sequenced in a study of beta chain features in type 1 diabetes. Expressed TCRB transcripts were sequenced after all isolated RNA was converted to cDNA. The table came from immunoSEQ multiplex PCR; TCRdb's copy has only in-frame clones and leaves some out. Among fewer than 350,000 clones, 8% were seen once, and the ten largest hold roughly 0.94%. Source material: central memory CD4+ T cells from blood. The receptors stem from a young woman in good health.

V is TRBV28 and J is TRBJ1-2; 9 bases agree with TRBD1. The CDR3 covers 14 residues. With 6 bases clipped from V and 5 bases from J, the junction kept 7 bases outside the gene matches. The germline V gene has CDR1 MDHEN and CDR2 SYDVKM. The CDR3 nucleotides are TGTGCCAGCAGGGGGGACAGGGCGGGATATGGCTACACCTTC. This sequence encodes CASRGDRAGYGYTF.

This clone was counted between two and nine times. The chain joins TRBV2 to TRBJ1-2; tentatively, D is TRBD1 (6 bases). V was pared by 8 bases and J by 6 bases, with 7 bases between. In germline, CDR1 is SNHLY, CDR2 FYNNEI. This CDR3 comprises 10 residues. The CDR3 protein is CASGQNGYTF. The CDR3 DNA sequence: TGTGCCAGCGGACAGAATGGCTACACCTTC.

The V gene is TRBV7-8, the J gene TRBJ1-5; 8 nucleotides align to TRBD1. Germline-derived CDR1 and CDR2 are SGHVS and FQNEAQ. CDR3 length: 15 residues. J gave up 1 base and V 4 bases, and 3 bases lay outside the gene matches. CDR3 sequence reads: CASSSDRASNQPQHF. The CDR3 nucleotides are TGTGCCAGCAGCTCGGACAGGGCGAGCAATCAGCCCCAGCATTTT.

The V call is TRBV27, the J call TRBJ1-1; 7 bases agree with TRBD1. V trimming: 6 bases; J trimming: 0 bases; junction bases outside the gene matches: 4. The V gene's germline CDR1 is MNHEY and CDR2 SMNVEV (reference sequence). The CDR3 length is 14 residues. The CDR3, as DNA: TGTGCCAGCAGAAGGGGACAGTTGAACACTGAAGCTTTCTTT. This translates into CASRRGQLNTEAFF.

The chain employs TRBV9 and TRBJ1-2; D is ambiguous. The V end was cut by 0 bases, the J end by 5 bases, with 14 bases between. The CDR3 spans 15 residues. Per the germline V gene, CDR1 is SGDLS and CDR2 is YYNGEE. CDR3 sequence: CASSVDPLLGYGYTF. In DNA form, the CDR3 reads TGTGCCAGCAGCGTAGACCCTTTGCTTGGGTATGGCTACACCTTC. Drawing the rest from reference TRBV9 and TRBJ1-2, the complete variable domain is DSGVTQTPKHLITATGQRVTLRCSPRSGDLSVYWYQQSLDQGLQFLIQYYNGEERAKGNILERFSAQQFPDLHSELNLSSLELGDSALYFCASSVDPLLGYGYTFGSGTRLTVV.

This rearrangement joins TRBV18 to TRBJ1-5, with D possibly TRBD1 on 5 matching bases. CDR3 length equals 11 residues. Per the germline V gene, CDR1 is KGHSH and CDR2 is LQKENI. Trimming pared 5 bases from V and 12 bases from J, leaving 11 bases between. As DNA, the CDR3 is TGTGCCAGCTCAGATGAGGGACTCCAGCATTTT. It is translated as CASSDEGLQHF.

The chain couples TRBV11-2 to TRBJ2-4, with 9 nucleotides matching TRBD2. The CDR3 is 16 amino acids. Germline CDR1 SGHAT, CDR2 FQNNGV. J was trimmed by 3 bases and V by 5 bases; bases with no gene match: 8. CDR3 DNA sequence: TGTGCCAGCAGCGATATAGCGGGAGATCGCAAAAACATTCAGTACTTC. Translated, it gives CASSDIAGDRKNIQYF.

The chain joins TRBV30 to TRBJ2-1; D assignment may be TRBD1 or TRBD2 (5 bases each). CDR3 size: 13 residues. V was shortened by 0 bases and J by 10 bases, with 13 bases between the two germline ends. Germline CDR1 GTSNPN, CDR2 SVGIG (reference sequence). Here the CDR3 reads CAWSVVRGREQFF. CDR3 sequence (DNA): TGTGCCTGGAGTGTAGTCCGGGGACGGGAGCAGTTCTTC.

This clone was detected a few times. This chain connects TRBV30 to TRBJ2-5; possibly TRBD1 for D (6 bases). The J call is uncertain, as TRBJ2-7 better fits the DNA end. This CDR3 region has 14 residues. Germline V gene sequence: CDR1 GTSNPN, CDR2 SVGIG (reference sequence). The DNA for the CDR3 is TGTGCCTGGAGCAGTAGACAGGTGCTATACGAGCAGTACTTC. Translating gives CAWSSRQVLYEQYF.

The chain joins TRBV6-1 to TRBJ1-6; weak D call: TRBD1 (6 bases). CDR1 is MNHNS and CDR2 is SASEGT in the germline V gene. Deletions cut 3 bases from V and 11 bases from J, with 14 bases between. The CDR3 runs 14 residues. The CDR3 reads CASSEEGGTTPLHF. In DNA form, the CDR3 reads TGTGCCAGCAGTGAGGAGGGGGGTACGACACCCCTCCACTTT.

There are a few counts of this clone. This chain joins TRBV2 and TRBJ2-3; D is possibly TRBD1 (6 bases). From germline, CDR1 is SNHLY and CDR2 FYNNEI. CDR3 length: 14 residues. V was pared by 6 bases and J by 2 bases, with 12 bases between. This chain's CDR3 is CASSRQVDTDTQYF. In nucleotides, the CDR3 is TGTGCCAGCAGCCGACAGGTGGACACAGATACGCAGTATTTT. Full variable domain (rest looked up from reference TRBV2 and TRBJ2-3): EPEVTQTPSHQVTQMGQEVILRCVPISNHLYFYWYRQILGQKVEFLVSFYNNEISEKSEIFDDQFSVERPDGSNFTLKIRSTKLEDSAMYFCASSRQVDTDTQYFGPGTRLTVL.

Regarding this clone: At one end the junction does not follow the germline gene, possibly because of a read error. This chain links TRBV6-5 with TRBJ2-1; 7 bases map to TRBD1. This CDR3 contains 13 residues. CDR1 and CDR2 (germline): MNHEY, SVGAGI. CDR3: CASRPGGSKTSLF. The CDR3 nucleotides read TGTGCCAGCAGGCCAGGGGGATCCAAGACCTCGCTCTTC.

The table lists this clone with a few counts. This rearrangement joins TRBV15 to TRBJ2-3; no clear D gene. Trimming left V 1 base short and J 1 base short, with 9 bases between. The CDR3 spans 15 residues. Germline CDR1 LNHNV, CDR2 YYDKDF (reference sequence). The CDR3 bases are TGTGCCACCAGCAGAGCTGGTCTTCGCACAGATACGCAGTATTTT. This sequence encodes CATSRAGLRTDTQYF.

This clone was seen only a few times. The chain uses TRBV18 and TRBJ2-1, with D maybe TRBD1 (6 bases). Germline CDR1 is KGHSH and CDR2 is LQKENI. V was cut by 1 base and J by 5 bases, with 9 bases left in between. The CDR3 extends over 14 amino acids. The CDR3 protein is CASSPRPGDNEQFF. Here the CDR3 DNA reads TGTGCCAGCTCACCACGTCCAGGGGACAATGAGCAGTTCTTC.

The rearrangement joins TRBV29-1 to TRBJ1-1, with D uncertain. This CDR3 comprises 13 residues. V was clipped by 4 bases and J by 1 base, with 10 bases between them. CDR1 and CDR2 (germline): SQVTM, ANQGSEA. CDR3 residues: CSVAEQTNTEAFF. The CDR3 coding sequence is TGCAGCGTTGCAGAACAGACGAACACTGAAGCTTTCTTT.

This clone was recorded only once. CDR3 sequence (DNA): TGTGCCAGCAGCCGCCGACAATACAATGAGCAGTTCTTC. It yields the protein CASSRRQYNEQFF. The genes are TRBV14 and TRBJ2-1, with unresolved D. Germline V gene lookup returns CDR1 SGHDN and CDR2 FVKESK. Trimming took 4 bases from V and 4 from J, leaving 8 bases between them. The CDR3 runs to 13 residues. Together with reference TRBV14 and TRBJ2-1, the CDR3 gives the full variable domain: EAGVTQFPSHSVIEKGQTVTLRCDPISGHDNLYWYRRVMGKEIKFLLHFVKESKQDESGMPNNRFLAERTGGTYSTLKVQPAELEDSGVYFCASSRRQYNEQFFGPGTRLTVL.

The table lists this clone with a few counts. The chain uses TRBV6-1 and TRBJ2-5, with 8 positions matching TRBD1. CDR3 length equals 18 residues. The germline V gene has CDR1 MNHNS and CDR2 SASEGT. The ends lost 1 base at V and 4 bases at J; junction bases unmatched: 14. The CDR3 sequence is CASSEVGTGVGRRETQYF. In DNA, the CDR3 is TGTGCCAGCAGTGAAGTTGGGACAGGCGTCGGGCGAAGAGAGACCCAGTACTTC.

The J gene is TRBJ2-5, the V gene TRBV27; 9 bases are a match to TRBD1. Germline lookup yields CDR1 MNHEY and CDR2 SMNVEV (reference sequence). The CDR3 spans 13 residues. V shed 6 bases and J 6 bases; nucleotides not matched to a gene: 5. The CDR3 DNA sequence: TGTGCCAGCAGCGGTGGACAGGGGAAGACCCAGTACTTC. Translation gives CASSGGQGKTQYF.